This is a list of T cell receptor beta chains from one sample in a study of T cell responses to AZD1222 COVID-19 vaccine. The assay was immunoSEQ multiplex PCR, and TCRdb's table has in-frame clones only and misses some. The sample shows roughly 100,000 clones, 92% of them seen only once. This material consisted of peripheral blood, taken on day 0 of AZD1222 vaccination. The receptors come from an adult in good health. CDR3s include the opening cysteine and the closing phenylalanine or tryptophan. The order of the fields is J gene, clone size, V gene, D gene, CDR3 protein, CDR3 DNA. A D gene is named only where the DNA matches it firmly. Only some rows state a clone size, as once, few, many or a class for expanded clones.

J gene: TRBJ1-4
clone size: .
V gene: TRBV30
D gene: .
CDR3 protein: CAWSVGRATNEKLFF
CDR3 DNA: TGTGCCTGGAGTGTGGGGCGGGCAACTAATGAAAAACTGTTTTTT

J gene: TRBJ1-1
clone size: .
V gene: TRBV9
D gene: TRBD1
CDR3 protein: CASSVEQGGKTEAFF
CDR3 DNA: TGTGCCAGCAGCGTAGAGCAGGGGGGTAAGACTGAAGCTTTCTTT

J gene: TRBJ2-1
clone size: .
V gene: TRBV7-3
D gene: TRBD2
CDR3 protein: CASSLNGGDYNEQFF
CDR3 DNA: TGTGCCAGCAGCTTAAACGGGGGGGACTACAATGAGCAGTTCTTC

J gene: TRBJ2-1
clone size: .
V gene: TRBV18
D gene: .
CDR3 protein: CASSPEHNEQFF
CDR3 DNA: TGTGCCAGCTCACCCGAACACAATGAGCAGTTCTTC

J gene: TRBJ2-2
clone size: .
V gene: TRBV12-3/TRBV12-4
D gene: .
CDR3 protein: CASKQGPGELFF
CDR3 DNA: TGTGCCAGCAAACAGGGTCCCGGGGAGCTGTTTTTT

J gene: TRBJ2-1
clone size: once
V gene: TRBV15
D gene: TRBD2
CDR3 protein: CATRLAGEQFF
CDR3 DNA: TGTGCCACCCGACTAGCTGGAGAGCAGTTCTTC

J gene: TRBJ2-3
clone size: .
V gene: TRBV24-1
D gene: .
CDR3 protein: CATSDNGPTDTQYF
CDR3 DNA: TGTGCCACCAGTGATAATGGGCCCACAGATACGCAGTATTTT

J gene: TRBJ1-1
clone size: .
V gene: TRBV7-3
D gene: .
CDR3 protein: CASSFRASGNTEAFF
CDR3 DNA: TGTGCCAGCAGCTTCAGGGCTTCGGGGAACACTGAAGCTTTCTTT

J gene: TRBJ2-1
clone size: .
V gene: TRBV4-1
D gene: .
CDR3 protein: CASSQDLNEQFF
CDR3 DNA: TGCGCCAGCAGCCAAGATCTCAATGAGCAGTTCTTC

J gene: TRBJ2-7
clone size: .
V gene: TRBV6-2/TRBV6-3
D gene: .
CDR3 protein: CASSYSDEQYF
CDR3 DNA: TGTGCCAGCAGTTACTCCGACGAGCAGTACTTC

J gene: TRBJ2-7
clone size: .
V gene: TRBV19
D gene: .
CDR3 protein: CASSTTGVSSYEQYF
CDR3 DNA: TGTGCCAGTAGTACTACGGGGGTGAGCTCCTACGAGCAGTACTTC

J gene: TRBJ2-5
clone size: .
V gene: TRBV11-2
D gene: .
CDR3 protein: CASSFNHQETQYF
CDR3 DNA: TGTGCCAGCAGCTTTAACCACCAAGAGACCCAGTACTTC